This TCR beta chain is from a study of blood T cell repertoires in COVID-19. Study information: Specimens from acute and convalescent COVID-19 originated in the United States, Italy and Spain. Nucleic acid was either cDNA or gDNA, and it came from T cells, B-cell-depleted T cells, or PBMCs.

In the authors' methods: Amplification of reference gene primers was used by the study to estimate nucleated cell counts. Libraries were prepared by immunoSEQ multiplex PCR; TCRdb keeps only in-frame clonotypes and omits some of them. D and trimming come from the DNA, and the V and J calls and clone size come from that table. Of some 450,000 clones in the sample, approximately 90% are singletons; the top ten hold 0.8% to 0.9%. A note on this clone: Its ends do not fully match the called genes, so a read error is possible.

The CDR3 covers 11 residues. The V gene's germline CDR1 is GTSNPN and CDR2 SVGIG (reference sequence). Seattle participants joined during active infection and were tracked over time. Sequences were obtained from peripheral blood. The chain couples TRBV30 to TRBJ2-7; D uncertain. The sequence was obtained from a man between 18 and 29 years old with COVID-19, enrolled during active disease. DNA for the CDR3: TGTGCCTGGAGTGACCTCGCGAGGCTCGGCTTC. Translated, it gives CAWSDLARLGF.